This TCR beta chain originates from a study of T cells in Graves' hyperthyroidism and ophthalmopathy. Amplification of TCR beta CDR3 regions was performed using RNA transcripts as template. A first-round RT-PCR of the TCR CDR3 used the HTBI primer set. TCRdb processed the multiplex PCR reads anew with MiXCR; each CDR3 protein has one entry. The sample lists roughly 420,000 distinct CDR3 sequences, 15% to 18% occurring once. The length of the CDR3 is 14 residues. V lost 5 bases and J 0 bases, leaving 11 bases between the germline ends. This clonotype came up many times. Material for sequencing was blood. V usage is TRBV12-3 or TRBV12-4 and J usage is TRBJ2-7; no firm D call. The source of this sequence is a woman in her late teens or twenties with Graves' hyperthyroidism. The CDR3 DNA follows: TGTGCCAGCAGTCCCGTAGGCCCCTCCTACGAGCAGTACTTC. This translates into CASSPVGPSYEQYF.